This is a list of T cell receptor beta chains from one sample in a study of CD8 T cells in ankylosing spondylitis. MiXCR was run by TCRdb on the 5' RACE reads, yielding one entry per CDR3 protein. The sample yields more than 400,000 distinct CDR3 sequences, approximately 5.3% seen once. Sequencing was done on a sample of blood, either unsorted or a sorted T cell fraction (not recorded which). Receptor source: a male donor with ankylosing spondylitis. Both conserved end residues are part of each CDR3. A D gene is named only where the DNA matches it firmly. Only some rows state a clone size, as once, few, many or a class for expanded clones.

clone size: -; D gene: TRBD2; CDR3 length: 18; J gene: TRBJ2-1; V gene: TRBV4-2; CDR3 protein: CASSPRTSGRFTYNEQFF; CDR3 DNA: TGTGCCAGCAGCCCTCGGACTAGCGGGAGGTTCACCTACAATGAGCAGTTCTTC
clone size: many; D gene: -; CDR3 length: 16; J gene: TRBJ1-4; V gene: TRBV4-2; CDR3 protein: CASSQGRITTNEKLFF; CDR3 DNA: TGTGCCAGCAGCCAGGGACGAATTACAACTAATGAAAAACTGTTTTTT
clone size: many; D gene: TRBD2; CDR3 length: 18; J gene: TRBJ2-2; V gene: TRBV6-2/TRBV6-3; CDR3 protein: CASSYPLGAGVATGELFF; CDR3 DNA: TGTGCCAGCAGTTATCCCCTGGGTGCGGGAGTTGCAACCGGGGAGCTGTTTTTT
clone size: many; D gene: TRBD2; CDR3 length: 16; J gene: TRBJ2-3; V gene: TRBV4-3; CDR3 protein: CASSPQTSGGADTQYF; CDR3 DNA: TGCGCCAGCAGCCCGCAGACTAGCGGAGGGGCAGATACGCAGTATTTT
clone size: few; D gene: -; CDR3 length: 16; J gene: TRBJ2-6; V gene: TRBV5-1; CDR3 protein: CASSRDPLSGANVLTF; CDR3 DNA: TGCGCCAGCAGCAGGGACCCCCTCTCTGGGGCCAACGTCCTGACTTTC
clone size: -; D gene: TRBD1; CDR3 length: 14; J gene: TRBJ2-7; V gene: TRBV3-1; CDR3 protein: CASSLTGGNYEQYF; CDR3 DNA: TGTGCCAGCAGCCTGACAGGGGGAAACTACGAGCAGTACTTC
clone size: many; D gene: -; CDR3 length: 14; J gene: TRBJ1-2; V gene: TRBV7-2; CDR3 protein: CASSLARSDYGYTF; CDR3 DNA: TGTGCCAGCAGCTTAGCGAGGAGTGACTATGGCTACACCTTC
clone size: many; D gene: -; CDR3 length: 16; J gene: TRBJ2-3; V gene: TRBV29-1; CDR3 protein: CSVGGARGGVTDTQYF; CDR3 DNA: TGCAGCGTCGGAGGGGCTAGAGGGGGAGTCACAGATACGCAGTATTTT
clone size: few; D gene: TRBD2; CDR3 length: 18; J gene: TRBJ2-3; V gene: TRBV4-2; CDR3 protein: CASSQAASGGAETDTQYF; CDR3 DNA: TGTGCCAGCAGCCAAGCGGCTAGCGGGGGGGCGGAGACAGATACGCAGTATTTT
clone size: few; D gene: -; CDR3 length: 16; J gene: TRBJ2-7; V gene: TRBV6-5; CDR3 protein: CASSYSPRQVTYEQYF; CDR3 DNA: TGTGCCAGCAGTTACTCTCCGAGACAGGTTACCTACGAGCAGTACTTC
clone size: -; D gene: TRBD1; CDR3 length: 15; J gene: TRBJ2-7; V gene: TRBV5-5; CDR3 protein: CASTRRGQGSSEQYF; CDR3 DNA: TGTGCCAGCACCCGGCGGGGACAGGGGTCGAGCGAGCAGTACTTC
clone size: few; D gene: TRBD2; CDR3 length: 15; J gene: TRBJ2-1; V gene: TRBV11-2; CDR3 protein: CASSWRLAGDNEQFF; CDR3 DNA: TGTGCCAGCAGCTGGAGACTAGCGGGGGACAATGAGCAGTTCTTC
clone size: many; D gene: -; CDR3 length: 14; J gene: TRBJ2-7; V gene: TRBV5-1; CDR3 protein: CASSPGDSHYEQYF; CDR3 DNA: TGCGCCAGCAGCCCAGGAGACAGTCACTACGAGCAGTACTTC
clone size: many; D gene: TRBD2; CDR3 length: 15; J gene: TRBJ2-2; V gene: TRBV12-3/TRBV12-4; CDR3 protein: CASSVLAGVVGELFF; CDR3 DNA: TGTGCCAGCAGTGTACTAGCGGGAGTCGTCGGGGAGCTGTTTTTT
clone size: many; D gene: TRBD1; CDR3 length: 16; J gene: TRBJ2-3; V gene: TRBV29-1; CDR3 protein: CSALRDRGLVTDTQYF; CDR3 DNA: TGCAGCGCCCTCCGGGACAGGGGGCTGGTCACAGATACGCAGTATTTT
clone size: many; D gene: -; CDR3 length: 15; J gene: TRBJ1-5; V gene: TRBV24-1; CDR3 protein: CATSDPDHSNQPQHF; CDR3 DNA: TGTGCCACCAGTGACCCCGACCATAGCAATCAGCCCCAGCATTTT
clone size: many; D gene: -; CDR3 length: 13; J gene: TRBJ1-6; V gene: TRBV7-2; CDR3 protein: CASSVKNPLPLHF; CDR3 DNA: TGTGCCAGCAGCGTGAAAAACCCCTTACCCCTCCACTTT
clone size: many; D gene: -; CDR3 length: 13; J gene: TRBJ2-7; V gene: TRBV4-1; CDR3 protein: CASSLIGSYEQYF; CDR3 DNA: TGCGCCAGCAGCCTCATCGGGTCCTACGAGCAGTACTTC
clone size: many; D gene: TRBD1; CDR3 length: 19; J gene: TRBJ2-3; V gene: TRBV7-6; CDR3 protein: CASSLGDRVLTLGTDTQYF; CDR3 DNA: TGTGCCAGCAGCTTAGGGGACAGGGTACTCACTCTGGGCACAGATACGCAGTATTTT
clone size: many; D gene: -; CDR3 length: 14; J gene: TRBJ2-7; V gene: TRBV27; CDR3 protein: CASSPSVQGNEQYF; CDR3 DNA: TGTGCCAGCAGTCCTTCCGTACAGGGTAACGAGCAGTACTTC
clone size: many; D gene: TRBD1; CDR3 length: 16; J gene: TRBJ2-1; V gene: TRBV7-9; CDR3 protein: CASDSGGQGSYNEQFF; CDR3 DNA: TGTGCCAGCGACTCCGGGGGACAGGGCTCCTACAATGAGCAGTTCTTC
clone size: few; D gene: TRBD1; CDR3 length: 15; J gene: TRBJ2-7; V gene: TRBV7-2; CDR3 protein: CASRIWGTGAYEQYF; CDR3 DNA: TGTGCCAGCAGAATTTGGGGGACAGGGGCCTACGAGCAGTACTTC
clone size: -; D gene: -; CDR3 length: 14; J gene: TRBJ2-4; V gene: TRBV11-2; CDR3 protein: CASSPDGTKNIQYF; CDR3 DNA: TGTGCCAGCAGCCCGGACGGAACCAAAAACATTCAGTACTTC
clone size: many; D gene: TRBD2; CDR3 length: 14; J gene: TRBJ2-5; V gene: TRBV20-1; CDR3 protein: CSAKRGGIQETQYF; CDR3 DNA: TGCAGTGCAAAGCGGGGGGGAATACAAGAGACCCAGTACTTC
clone size: many; D gene: -; CDR3 length: 16; J gene: TRBJ2-7; V gene: TRBV7-2; CDR3 protein: CASSLFPAGSIYEQYF; CDR3 DNA: TGTGCCAGCAGCTTATTCCCCGCGGGGAGCATATACGAGCAGTACTTC
clone size: many; D gene: TRBD2; CDR3 length: 16; J gene: TRBJ2-1; V gene: TRBV6-2/TRBV6-3; CDR3 protein: CASSLTSQSPYNEQFF; CDR3 DNA: TGTGCCAGCAGTTTGACTAGCCAGAGTCCCTACAATGAGCAGTTCTTC
clone size: many; D gene: TRBD2; CDR3 length: 16; J gene: TRBJ2-3; V gene: TRBV6-2/TRBV6-3; CDR3 protein: CASSFYGTSAEDTQYF; CDR3 DNA: TGTGCCAGCAGTTTTTACGGGACTAGCGCTGAAGATACGCAGTATTTT
clone size: -; D gene: TRBD1; CDR3 length: 14; J gene: TRBJ1-2; V gene: TRBV18; CDR3 protein: CTSSLWTGLGGYTF; CDR3 DNA: TGTACCAGCTCACTCTGGACAGGGCTGGGCGGCTACACCTTC
clone size: many; D gene: -; CDR3 length: 15; J gene: TRBJ2-7; V gene: TRBV10-2; CDR3 protein: CASSSYAITVYEQYF; CDR3 DNA: TGCGCCAGCAGTTCATACGCGATTACGGTCTACGAGCAGTACTTC
clone size: many; D gene: -; CDR3 length: 16; J gene: TRBJ1-1; V gene: TRBV12-3/TRBV12-4; CDR3 protein: CASSLARWGQDTEAFF; CDR3 DNA: TGTGCCAGCAGTTTAGCGCGGTGGGGGCAAGACACTGAAGCTTTCTTT
clone size: few; D gene: TRBD1; CDR3 length: 13; J gene: TRBJ2-7; V gene: TRBV20-1; CDR3 protein: CSALGTGGVEQYF; CDR3 DNA: TGCAGTGCATTGGGGACAGGGGGCGTCGAGCAGTACTTC
clone size: many; D gene: TRBD2; CDR3 length: 16; J gene: TRBJ2-1; V gene: TRBV7-9; CDR3 protein: CASSSLLAGTYNEQFF; CDR3 DNA: TGTGCCAGCAGCTCACTACTAGCGGGAACCTACAATGAGCAGTTCTTC
clone size: many; D gene: -; CDR3 length: 14; J gene: TRBJ2-7; V gene: TRBV29-1; CDR3 protein: CSVIRTASPYEQYF; CDR3 DNA: TGCAGCGTGATAAGAACAGCCTCCCCCTACGAGCAGTACTTC
clone size: many; D gene: -; CDR3 length: 14; J gene: TRBJ2-7; V gene: TRBV12-3/TRBV12-4; CDR3 protein: CASSLAFGVDEQYF; CDR3 DNA: TGTGCCAGCAGTTTAGCTTTCGGGGTCGACGAGCAGTACTTC
clone size: many; D gene: TRBD1; CDR3 length: 16; J gene: TRBJ2-1; V gene: TRBV14; CDR3 protein: CASSPDRSSSYNEQFF; CDR3 DNA: TGTGCCAGCAGCCCGGACAGGAGTAGCTCCTACAATGAGCAGTTCTTC
clone size: -; D gene: -; CDR3 length: 14; J gene: TRBJ2-1; V gene: TRBV28; CDR3 protein: CASLSGTRYNEQFF; CDR3 DNA: TGTGCCAGCCTGTCAGGGACACGCTACAATGAGCAGTTCTTC
clone size: -; D gene: -; CDR3 length: 13; J gene: TRBJ1-4; V gene: TRBV18; CDR3 protein: CASSRSENEKLFF; CDR3 DNA: TGTGCCAGCTCACGGTCGGAAAATGAAAAACTGTTTTTT
clone size: many; D gene: -; CDR3 length: 15; J gene: TRBJ1-1; V gene: TRBV5-1; CDR3 protein: CASSLIGIGYTEAFF; CDR3 DNA: TGCGCCAGCAGCTTGATTGGGATAGGATATACTGAAGCTTTCTTT
clone size: -; D gene: -; CDR3 length: 14; J gene: TRBJ1-1; V gene: TRBV7-8; CDR3 protein: CASSLELGATEAFF; CDR3 DNA: TGTGCCAGCAGCTTGGAGCTTGGGGCTACTGAAGCTTTCTTT
clone size: many; D gene: TRBD2; CDR3 length: 14; J gene: TRBJ2-5; V gene: TRBV20-1; CDR3 protein: CSTTRGGLQETQYF; CDR3 DNA: TGCAGTACTACTCGCGGGGGGCTCCAAGAGACCCAGTACTTC
clone size: many; D gene: TRBD2; CDR3 length: 14; J gene: TRBJ2-1; V gene: TRBV6-5; CDR3 protein: CASSYPGGGGKKFF; CDR3 DNA: TGTGCCAGCAGTTACCCCGGGGGGGGCGGGAAGAAGTTCTTC
clone size: few; D gene: TRBD2; CDR3 length: 15; J gene: TRBJ2-7; V gene: TRBV7-2; CDR3 protein: CASSLRLADSYEQYF; CDR3 DNA: TGTGCCAGCAGTTTAAGACTAGCGGATAGCTACGAGCAGTACTTC
clone size: many; D gene: TRBD1; CDR3 length: 14; J gene: TRBJ1-2; V gene: TRBV7-2; CDR3 protein: CASSRNRGGGGYTF; CDR3 DNA: TGTGCCAGCAGCCGGAACAGGGGCGGGGGTGGCTACACCTTC